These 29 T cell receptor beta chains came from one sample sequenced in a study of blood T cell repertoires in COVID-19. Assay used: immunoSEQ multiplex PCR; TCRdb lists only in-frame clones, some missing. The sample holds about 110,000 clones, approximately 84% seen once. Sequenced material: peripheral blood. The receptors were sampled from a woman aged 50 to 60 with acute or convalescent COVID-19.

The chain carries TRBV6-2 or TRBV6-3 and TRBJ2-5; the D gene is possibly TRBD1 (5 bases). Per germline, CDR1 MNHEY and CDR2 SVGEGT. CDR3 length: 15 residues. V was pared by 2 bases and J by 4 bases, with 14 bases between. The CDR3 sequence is CASSYDNIRGETQYF. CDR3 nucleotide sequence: TGTGCCAGCAGTTACGACAACATTAGGGGAGAGACCCAGTACTTC.

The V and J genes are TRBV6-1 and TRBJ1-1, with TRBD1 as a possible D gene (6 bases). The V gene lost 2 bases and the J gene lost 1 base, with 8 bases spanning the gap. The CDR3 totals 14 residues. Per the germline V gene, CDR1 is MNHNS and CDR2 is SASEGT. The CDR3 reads CASSEQQGNTEAFF. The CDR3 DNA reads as TGTGCCAGCAGTGAACAACAGGGGAACACTGAAGCTTTCTTT.

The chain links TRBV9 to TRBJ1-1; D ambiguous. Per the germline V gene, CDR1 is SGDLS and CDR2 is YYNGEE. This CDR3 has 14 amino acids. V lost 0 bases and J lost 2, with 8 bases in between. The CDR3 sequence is CASSVGNFNTEAFF. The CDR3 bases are TGTGCCAGCAGCGTAGGTAACTTTAACACTGAAGCTTTCTTT.

The CDR3 spells CASSSNRIANTGELFF. CDR3 coding DNA: TGTGCCAGCAGTTCTAACAGGATCGCGAACACCGGGGAGCTGTTTTTT. V is TRBV2 and J is TRBJ2-2; TRBD1 is a possible D gene (5 bases). The CDR3 totals 16 residues. The germline V and J ends were trimmed by 5 bases and 0 bases, with 13 bases remaining between them. From germline, CDR1 is SNHLY and CDR2 FYNNEI.

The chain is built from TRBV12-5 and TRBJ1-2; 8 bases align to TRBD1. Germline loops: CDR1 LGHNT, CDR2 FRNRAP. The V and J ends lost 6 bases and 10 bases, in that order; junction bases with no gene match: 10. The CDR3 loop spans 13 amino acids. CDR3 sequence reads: CASGPGQADDYTF. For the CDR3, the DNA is TGTGCTAGTGGCCCGGGACAGGCCGATGACTACACCTTC.

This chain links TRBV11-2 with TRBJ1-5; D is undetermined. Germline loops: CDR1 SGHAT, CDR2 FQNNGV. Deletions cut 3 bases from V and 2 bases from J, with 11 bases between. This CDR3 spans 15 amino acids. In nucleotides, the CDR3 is TGTGCCAGCAGCTTTACTGATAGCGGCAATCAGCCCCAGCATTTT. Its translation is CASSFTDSGNQPQHF.

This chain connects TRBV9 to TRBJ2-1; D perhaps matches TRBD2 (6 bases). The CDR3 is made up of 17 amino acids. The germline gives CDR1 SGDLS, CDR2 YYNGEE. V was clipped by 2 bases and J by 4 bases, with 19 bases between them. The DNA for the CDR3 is TGTGCCAGCAGCGTGGAGGGGATGTTACCTTTATACAATGAGCAGTTCTTC. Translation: CASSVEGMLPLYNEQFF.

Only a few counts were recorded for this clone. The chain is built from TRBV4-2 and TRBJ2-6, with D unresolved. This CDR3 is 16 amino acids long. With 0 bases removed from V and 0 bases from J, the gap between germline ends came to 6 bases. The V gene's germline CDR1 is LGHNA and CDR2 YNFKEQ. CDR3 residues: CASSQEPSSGANVLTF. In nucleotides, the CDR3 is TGTGCCAGCAGCCAAGAACCGAGCTCTGGGGCCAACGTCCTGACTTTC.

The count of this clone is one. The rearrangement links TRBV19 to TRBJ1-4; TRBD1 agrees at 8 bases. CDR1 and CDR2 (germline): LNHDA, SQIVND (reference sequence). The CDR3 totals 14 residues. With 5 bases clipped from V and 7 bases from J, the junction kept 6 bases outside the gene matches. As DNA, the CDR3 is TGTGCCAGTAGTGGAGGCAGGGGGCTTGAAAAACTGTTTTTT. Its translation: CASSGGRGLEKLFF.

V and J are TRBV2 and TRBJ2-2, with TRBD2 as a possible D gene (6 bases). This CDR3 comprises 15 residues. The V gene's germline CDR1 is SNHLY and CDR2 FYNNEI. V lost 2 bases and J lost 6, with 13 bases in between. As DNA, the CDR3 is TGTGCCAGCAGTGAAAACCCCGGCGGGGCCGGGGAGCTGTTTTTT. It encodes CASSENPGGAGELFF.

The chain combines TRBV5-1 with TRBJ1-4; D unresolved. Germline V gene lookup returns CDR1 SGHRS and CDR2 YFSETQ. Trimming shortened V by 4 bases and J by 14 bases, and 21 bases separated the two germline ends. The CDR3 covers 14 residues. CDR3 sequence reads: CASSISDLSSGLFF. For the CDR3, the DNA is TGCGCCAGCAGCATCAGCGACCTTTCTAGCGGGCTGTTTTTT.

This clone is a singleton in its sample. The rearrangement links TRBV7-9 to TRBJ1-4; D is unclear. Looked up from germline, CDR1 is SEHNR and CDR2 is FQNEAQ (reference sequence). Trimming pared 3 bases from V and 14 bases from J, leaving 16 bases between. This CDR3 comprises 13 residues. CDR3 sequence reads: CASSFETAAALFF. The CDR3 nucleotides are TGTGCCAGCAGCTTTGAGACGGCTGCGGCGCTGTTTTTT.

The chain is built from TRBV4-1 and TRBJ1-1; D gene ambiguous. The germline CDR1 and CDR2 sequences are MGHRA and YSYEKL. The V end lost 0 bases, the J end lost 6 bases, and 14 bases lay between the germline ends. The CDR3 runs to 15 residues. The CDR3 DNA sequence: TGCGCCAGCAGCCAAGATTTAGGGAGGGAAGCTGAAGCTTTCTTT. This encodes CASSQDLGREAEAFF.

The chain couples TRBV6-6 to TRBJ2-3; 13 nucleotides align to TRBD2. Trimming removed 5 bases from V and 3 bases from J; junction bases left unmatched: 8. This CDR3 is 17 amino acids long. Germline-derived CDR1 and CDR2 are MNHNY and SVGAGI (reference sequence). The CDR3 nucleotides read TGTGCCAGCAGTCTGCTTACTAGCGGGGGGGCGACAGATACGCAGTATTTT. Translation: CASSLLTSGGATDTQYF.

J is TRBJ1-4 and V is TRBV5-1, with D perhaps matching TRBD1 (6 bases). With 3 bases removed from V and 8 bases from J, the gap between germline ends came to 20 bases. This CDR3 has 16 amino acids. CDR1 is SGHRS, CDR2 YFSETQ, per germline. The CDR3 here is CASSSPNLTGKEKLFF. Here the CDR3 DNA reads TGCGCCAGCAGCTCCCCCAATTTAACAGGGAAGGAAAAACTGTTTTTT.

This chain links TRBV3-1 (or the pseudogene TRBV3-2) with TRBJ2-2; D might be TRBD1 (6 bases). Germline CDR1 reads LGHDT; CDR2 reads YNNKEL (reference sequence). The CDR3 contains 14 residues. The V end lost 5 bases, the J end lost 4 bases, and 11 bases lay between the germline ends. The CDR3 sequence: CASSGTGSTGELFF. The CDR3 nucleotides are TGTGCCAGCAGCGGTACAGGGTCCACCGGGGAGCTGTTTTTT.

The CDR3 coding sequence is TGTGCCAGCAGTTACTCGACGGAGCGAGGCGACACCTTC. It yields the protein CASSYSTERGDTF. The chain uses TRBV6-6 and TRBJ1-2; D not resolved. Germline values: CDR1 MNHNY, CDR2 SVGAGI (reference sequence). With 0 bases removed from V and 12 bases from J, the gap between germline ends came to 14 bases. The CDR3 contains 13 residues.

CDR3 amino acids: CASSLGTGYDKNIQYF. CDR3 coding DNA: TGTGCCAGCAGCTTAGGGACAGGGTACGACAAAAACATTCAGTACTTC. V is TRBV11-3 and J is TRBJ2-4; 8 nucleotides line up with TRBD1. This CDR3 comprises 16 residues. The germline V gene has CDR1 SGHNT and CDR2 YENEEA. Losses at the gene ends were 1 base for V and 3 bases for J; bases not matched to a gene: 5.

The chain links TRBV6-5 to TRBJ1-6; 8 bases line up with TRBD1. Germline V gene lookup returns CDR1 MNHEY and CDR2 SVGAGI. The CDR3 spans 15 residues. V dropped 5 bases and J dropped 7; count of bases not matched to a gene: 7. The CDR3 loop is CASSPPQGVNSPLHF. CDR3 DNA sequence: TGTGCCAGCAGTCCCCCACAGGGGGTAAATTCACCCCTCCACTTT.

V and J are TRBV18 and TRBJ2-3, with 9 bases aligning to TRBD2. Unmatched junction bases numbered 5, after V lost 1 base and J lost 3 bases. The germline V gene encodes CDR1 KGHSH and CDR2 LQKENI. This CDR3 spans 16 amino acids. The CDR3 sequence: CASSPLQGLATDTQYF. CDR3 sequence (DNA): TGTGCCAGCTCACCACTCCAGGGACTAGCTACAGATACGCAGTATTTT.

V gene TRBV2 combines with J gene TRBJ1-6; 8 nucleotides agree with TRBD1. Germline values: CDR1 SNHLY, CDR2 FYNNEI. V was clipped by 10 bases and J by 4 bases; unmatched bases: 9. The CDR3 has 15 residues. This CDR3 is CATKPRTGYNSPLHF. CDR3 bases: TGTGCCACCAAACCCAGGACAGGGTATAATTCACCCCTCCACTTT.

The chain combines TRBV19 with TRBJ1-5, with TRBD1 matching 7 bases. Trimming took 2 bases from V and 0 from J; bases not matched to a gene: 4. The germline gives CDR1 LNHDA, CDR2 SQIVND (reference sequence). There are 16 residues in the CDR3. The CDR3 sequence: CASSIYRGYSNQPQHF. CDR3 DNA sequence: TGTGCCAGTAGTATATACAGGGGCTATAGCAATCAGCCCCAGCATTTT.

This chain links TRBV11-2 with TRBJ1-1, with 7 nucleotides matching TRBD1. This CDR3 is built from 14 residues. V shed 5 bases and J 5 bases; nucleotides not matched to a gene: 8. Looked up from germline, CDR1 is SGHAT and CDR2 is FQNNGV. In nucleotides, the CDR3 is TGTGCCAGCAGCCTACGACAGGGTTGGACTGAAGCTTTCTTT. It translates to CASSLRQGWTEAFF.

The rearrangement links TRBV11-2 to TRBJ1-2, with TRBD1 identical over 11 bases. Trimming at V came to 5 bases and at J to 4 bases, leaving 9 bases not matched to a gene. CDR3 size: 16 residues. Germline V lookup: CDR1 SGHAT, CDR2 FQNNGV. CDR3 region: CASSTGQGVLGYGYTF. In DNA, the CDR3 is TGTGCCAGCAGCACGGGACAGGGGGTCCTTGGCTATGGCTACACCTTC. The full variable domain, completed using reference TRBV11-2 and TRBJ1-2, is EAGVAQSPRYKIIEKRQSVAFWCNPISGHATLYWYQQILGQGPKLLIQFQNNGVVDDSQLPKDRFSAERLKGVDSTLKIQPAKLEDSAVYLCASSTGQGVLGYGYTFGSGTRLTVV.

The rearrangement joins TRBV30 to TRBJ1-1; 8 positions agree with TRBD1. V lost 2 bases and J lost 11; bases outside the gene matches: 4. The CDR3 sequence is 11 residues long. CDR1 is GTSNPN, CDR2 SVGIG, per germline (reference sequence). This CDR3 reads CAWSRQGLAFF. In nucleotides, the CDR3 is TGTGCCTGGAGTCGACAGGGGTTGGCTTTCTTT.

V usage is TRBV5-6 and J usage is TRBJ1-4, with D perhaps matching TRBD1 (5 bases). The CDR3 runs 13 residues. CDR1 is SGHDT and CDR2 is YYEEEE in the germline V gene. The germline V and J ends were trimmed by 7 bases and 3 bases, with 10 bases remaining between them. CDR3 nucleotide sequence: TGTGCCAGCTTACGACAGTCTAATGAAAAACTGTTTTTT. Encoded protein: CASLRQSNEKLFF. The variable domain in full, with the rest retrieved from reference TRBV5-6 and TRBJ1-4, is DAGVTQSPTHLIKTRGQQVTLRCSPKSGHDTVSWYQQALGQGPQFIFQYYEEEERQRGNFPDRFSGHQFPNYSSELNVNALLLGDSALYLCASLRQSNEKLFFGSGTQLSVL.

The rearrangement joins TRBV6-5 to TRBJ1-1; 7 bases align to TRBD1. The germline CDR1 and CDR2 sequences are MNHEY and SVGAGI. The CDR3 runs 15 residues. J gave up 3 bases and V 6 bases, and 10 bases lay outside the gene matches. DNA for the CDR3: TGTGCCAGCAGAGATCCCACGACAGGGCACACTGAAGCTTTCTTT. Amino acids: CASRDPTTGHTEAFF.

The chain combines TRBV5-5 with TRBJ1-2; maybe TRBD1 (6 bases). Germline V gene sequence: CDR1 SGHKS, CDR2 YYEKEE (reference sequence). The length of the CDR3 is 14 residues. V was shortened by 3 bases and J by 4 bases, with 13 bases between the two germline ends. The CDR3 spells CASSSNRDPYGYTF. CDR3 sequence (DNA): TGTGCCAGCAGCTCCAACAGGGACCCCTATGGCTACACCTTC.

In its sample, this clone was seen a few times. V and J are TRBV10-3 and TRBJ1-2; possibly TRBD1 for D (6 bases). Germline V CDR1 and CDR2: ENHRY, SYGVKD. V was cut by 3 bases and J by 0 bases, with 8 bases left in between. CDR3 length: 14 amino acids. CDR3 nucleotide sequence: TGTGCCATCAGTGAACAGGGCTCTAACTATGGCTACACCTTC. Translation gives CAISEQGSNYGYTF.